The clone carrying this T cell receptor beta chain was detected only once. After removal of 1 base from V and 8 bases from J, the junction contained 8 bases not matched to a gene. Germline V lookup: CDR1 SGHNT, CDR2 YYREEE (reference sequence). This CDR3 is 16 amino acids long. Original processing methods: It was from reference gene primer amplification that nucleated cell counts were estimated. Generated by immunoSEQ multiplex PCR, the TCRdb table keeps only in-frame clones and is missing some. V and J calls plus clone size are reproduced from that table; the DNA served to infer D and trimming. This table holds about 69,000 clones, 82% found once. The record originates from a study of blood T cell repertoires in COVID-19. Overall study context: The United States, Italy and Spain supplied acute and convalescent COVID-19 samples. PBMCs, B-cell-depleted T cells, or T cells were the source of the cDNA or gDNA that made up the material.

This receptor was obtained from a human donor in a cohort sampled during active COVID-19. Sequencing was performed on peripheral blood. V usage is TRBV5-4 and J usage is TRBJ2-1; 11 bases agree with TRBD2. The CDR3 loop reads CASSLKISGGDDEQFF. In DNA, the CDR3 is TGTGCCAGCAGCTTGAAGATTAGCGGGGGGGACGATGAGCAGTTCTTC.